The subject of this entry is one T cell receptor (beta chain). In germline, CDR1 is DFQATT, CDR2 SNEGSKA (reference sequence). V shed 6 bases and J 7 bases; nucleotides not matched to a gene: 6. CDR3 size: 11 residues. This specimen belongs to a study of blood T cell repertoires in COVID-19. Per the original methods: Reference gene primer amplification gave estimated nucleated cell counts. Sequencing used immunoSEQ multiplex PCR; TCRdb keeps in-frame clones, though not all of them. V and J calls plus clone size are reproduced from that table; the DNA served to infer D and trimming. The repertoire holds about 210,000 clones, roughly 86% seen once, with 6.5% to 9% in the top ten.

The sample consisted of peripheral blood. This TCR derives from a woman aged 45-59 years with active or convalescent COVID-19. This chain joins TRBV20-1 and TRBJ2-7, with 7 bases lining up with TRBD1. CDR3 in amino acids: CSARDRVEQYF. CDR3 nucleotide sequence: TGCAGTGCCCGCGACAGGGTAGAGCAGTACTTC.